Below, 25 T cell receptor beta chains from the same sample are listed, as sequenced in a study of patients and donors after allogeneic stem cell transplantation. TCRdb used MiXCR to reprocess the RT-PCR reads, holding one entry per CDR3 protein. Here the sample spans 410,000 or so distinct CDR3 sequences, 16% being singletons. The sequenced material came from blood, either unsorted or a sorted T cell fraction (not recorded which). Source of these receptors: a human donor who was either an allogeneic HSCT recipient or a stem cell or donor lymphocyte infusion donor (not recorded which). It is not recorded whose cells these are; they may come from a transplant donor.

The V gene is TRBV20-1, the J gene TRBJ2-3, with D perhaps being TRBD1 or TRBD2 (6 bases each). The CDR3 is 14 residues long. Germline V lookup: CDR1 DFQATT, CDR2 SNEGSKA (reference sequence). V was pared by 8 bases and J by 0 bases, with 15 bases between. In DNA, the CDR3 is TGCAGTACCCTTAGGGGGGCTAGCACAGATACGCAGTATTTT. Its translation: CSTLRGASTDTQYF.

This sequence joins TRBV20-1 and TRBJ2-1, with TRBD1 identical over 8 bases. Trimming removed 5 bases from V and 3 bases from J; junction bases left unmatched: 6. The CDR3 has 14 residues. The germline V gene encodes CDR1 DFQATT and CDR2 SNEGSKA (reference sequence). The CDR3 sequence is CSASQGAGYNEQFF. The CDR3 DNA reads TGCAGTGCTTCTCAGGGGGCCGGCTACAATGAGCAGTTCTTC.

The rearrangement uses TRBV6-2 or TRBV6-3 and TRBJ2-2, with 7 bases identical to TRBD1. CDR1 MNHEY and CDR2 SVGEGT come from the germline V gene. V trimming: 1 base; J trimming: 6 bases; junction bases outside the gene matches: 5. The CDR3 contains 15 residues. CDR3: CASSYWSGGPGELFF. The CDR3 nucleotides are TGTGCCAGCAGTTACTGGTCAGGGGGACCCGGGGAGCTGTTTTTT.

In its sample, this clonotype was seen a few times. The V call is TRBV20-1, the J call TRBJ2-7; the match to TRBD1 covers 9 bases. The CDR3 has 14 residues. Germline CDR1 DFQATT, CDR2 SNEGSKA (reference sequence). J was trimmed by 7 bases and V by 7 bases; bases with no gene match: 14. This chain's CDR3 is CSVARDRAQGEQYF. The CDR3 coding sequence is TGCAGTGTCGCCCGGGACAGGGCTCAGGGGGAGCAGTACTTC.

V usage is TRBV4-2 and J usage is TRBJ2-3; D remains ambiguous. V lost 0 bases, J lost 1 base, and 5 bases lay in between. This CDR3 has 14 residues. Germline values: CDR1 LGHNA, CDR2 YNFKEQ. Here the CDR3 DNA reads TGTGCCAGCAGCCAAGAGGGCCGCACAGATACGCAGTATTTT. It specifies CASSQEGRTDTQYF.

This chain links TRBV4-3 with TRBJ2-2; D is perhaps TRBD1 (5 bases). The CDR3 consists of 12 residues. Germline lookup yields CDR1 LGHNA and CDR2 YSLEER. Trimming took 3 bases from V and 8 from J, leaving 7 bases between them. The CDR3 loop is CASSHGQGELFF. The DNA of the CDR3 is TGCGCCAGCAGCCATGGACAAGGGGAGCTGTTTTTT.

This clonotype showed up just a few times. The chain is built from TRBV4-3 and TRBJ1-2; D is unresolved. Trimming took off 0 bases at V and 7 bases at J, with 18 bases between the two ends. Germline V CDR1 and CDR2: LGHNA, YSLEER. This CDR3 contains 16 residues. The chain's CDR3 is CASSQEVRAMHPGYTF. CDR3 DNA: TGCGCCAGCAGCCAAGAGGTAAGGGCAATGCATCCTGGCTACACCTTC.

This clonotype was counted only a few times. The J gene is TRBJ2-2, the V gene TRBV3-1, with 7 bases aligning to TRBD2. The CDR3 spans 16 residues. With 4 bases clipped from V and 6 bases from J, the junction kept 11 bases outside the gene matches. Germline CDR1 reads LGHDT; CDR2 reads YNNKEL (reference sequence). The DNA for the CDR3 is TGTGCCAGCAGCCGGTCAGGGAGGGGTTCCGCCGGGGAGCTGTTTTTT. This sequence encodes CASSRSGRGSAGELFF. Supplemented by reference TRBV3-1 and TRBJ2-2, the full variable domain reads DTAVSQTPKYLVTQMGNDKSIKCEQNLGHDTMYWYKQDSKKFLKIMFSYNNKELIINETVPNRFSPKSPDKAHLNLHINSLELGDSAVYFCASSRSGRGSAGELFFGEGSRLTVL.

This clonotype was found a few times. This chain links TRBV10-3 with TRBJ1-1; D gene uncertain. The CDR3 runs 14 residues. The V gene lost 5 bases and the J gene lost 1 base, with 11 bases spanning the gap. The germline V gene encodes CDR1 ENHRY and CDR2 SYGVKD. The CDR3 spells CAISPGTANTEAFF. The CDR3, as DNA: TGTGCCATCAGTCCCGGAACAGCGAACACTGAAGCTTTCTTT.

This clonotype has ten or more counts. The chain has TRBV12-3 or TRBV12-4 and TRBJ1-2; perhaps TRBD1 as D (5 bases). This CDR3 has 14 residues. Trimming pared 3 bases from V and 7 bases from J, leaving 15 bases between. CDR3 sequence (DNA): TGTGCCAGCAGTTTCTCAGGGTTTTTAGGTGGCTACACCTTC. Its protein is CASSFSGFLGGYTF.

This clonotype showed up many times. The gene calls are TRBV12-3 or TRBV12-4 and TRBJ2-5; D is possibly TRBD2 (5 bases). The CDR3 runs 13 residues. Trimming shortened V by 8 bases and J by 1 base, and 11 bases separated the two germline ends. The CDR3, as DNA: TGTGCCAGCCAGATGGGAGTCCAAGAGACCCAGTACTTC. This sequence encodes CASQMGVQETQYF.

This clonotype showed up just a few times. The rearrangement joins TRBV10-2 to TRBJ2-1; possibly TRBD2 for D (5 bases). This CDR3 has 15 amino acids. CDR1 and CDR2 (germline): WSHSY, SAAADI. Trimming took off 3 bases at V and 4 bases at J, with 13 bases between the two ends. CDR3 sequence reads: CASSEGKDWYNEQFF. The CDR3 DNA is TGCGCCAGCAGTGAAGGGAAGGACTGGTACAATGAGCAGTTCTTC.

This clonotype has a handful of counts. CDR3 region: CASSSSRKTYEQYF. The CDR3 region has the DNA TGTGCCAGCAGCTCCTCTCGGAAAACCTACGAGCAGTACTTC. The rearrangement joins TRBV7-2 to TRBJ2-7, with D hard to call. The V and J ends lost 4 bases and 2 bases respectively, with 12 bases between them. The V gene's germline CDR1 is SGHTA and CDR2 FQGNSA. The CDR3 is 14 amino acids.

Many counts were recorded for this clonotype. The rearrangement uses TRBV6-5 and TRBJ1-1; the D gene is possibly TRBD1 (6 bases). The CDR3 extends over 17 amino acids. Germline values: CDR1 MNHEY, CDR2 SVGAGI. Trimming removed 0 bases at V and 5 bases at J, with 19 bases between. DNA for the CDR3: TGTGCCAGCAGTTACTCGATCAGGGGACGGGGAAAAACTGAAGCTTTCTTT. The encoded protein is CASSYSIRGRGKTEAFF.

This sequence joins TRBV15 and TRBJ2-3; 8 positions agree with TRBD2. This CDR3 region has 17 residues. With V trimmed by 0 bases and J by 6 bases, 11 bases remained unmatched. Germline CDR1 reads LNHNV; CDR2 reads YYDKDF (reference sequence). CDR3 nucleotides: TGTGCCACCAGCAGAGATTTAGTTCCGGGAGGGCCCGATACGCAGTATTTT. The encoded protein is CATSRDLVPGGPDTQYF. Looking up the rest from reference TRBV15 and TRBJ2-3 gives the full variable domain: DAMVIQNPRYQVTQFGKPVTLSCSQTLNHNVMYWYQQKSSQAPKLLFHYYDKDFNNEADTPDNFQSRRPNTSFCFLDIRSPGLGDTAMYLCATSRDLVPGGPDTQYFGPGTRLTVL.

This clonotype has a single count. The CDR3 is CASSYSPSGSTDTQYF. DNA for the CDR3: TGTGCCAGCAGTTACTCTCCTAGCGGGAGCACAGATACGCAGTATTTT. The chain combines TRBV6-5 with TRBJ2-3; 8 bases fit TRBD2. Trimming removed 0 bases from V and 0 bases from J; junction bases left unmatched: 2. Germline V gene data show CDR1 as MNHEY and CDR2 as SVGAGI. The length of the CDR3 is 16 residues.

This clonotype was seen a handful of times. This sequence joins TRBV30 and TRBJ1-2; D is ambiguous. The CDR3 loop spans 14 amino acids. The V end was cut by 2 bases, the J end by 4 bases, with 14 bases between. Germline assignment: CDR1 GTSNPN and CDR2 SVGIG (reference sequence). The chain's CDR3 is CAWSPKVLPYGYTF. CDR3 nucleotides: TGTGCCTGGAGTCCGAAGGTCCTTCCCTATGGCTACACCTTC.

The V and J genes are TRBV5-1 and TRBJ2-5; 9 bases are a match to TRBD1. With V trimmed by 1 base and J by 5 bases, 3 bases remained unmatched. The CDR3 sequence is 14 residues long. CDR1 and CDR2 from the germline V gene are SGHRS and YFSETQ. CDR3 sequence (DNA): TGCGCCAGCAGCTTGAACAGGGGGCCTGAGACCCAGTACTTC. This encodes CASSLNRGPETQYF.

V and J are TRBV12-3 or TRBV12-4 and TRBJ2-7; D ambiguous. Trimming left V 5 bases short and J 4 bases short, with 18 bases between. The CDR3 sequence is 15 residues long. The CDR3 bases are TGTGCCAGCAGTCTGAACCGATTCGACGAGTACGAGCAGTACTTC. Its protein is CASSLNRFDEYEQYF.

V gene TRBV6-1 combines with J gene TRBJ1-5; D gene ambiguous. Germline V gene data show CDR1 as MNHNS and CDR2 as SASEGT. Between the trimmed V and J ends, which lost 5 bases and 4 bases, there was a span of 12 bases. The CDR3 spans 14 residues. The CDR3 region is CASSTTLGNQPQHF. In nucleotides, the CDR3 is TGTGCCAGCAGTACAACTCTGGGTAATCAGCCCCAGCATTTT.

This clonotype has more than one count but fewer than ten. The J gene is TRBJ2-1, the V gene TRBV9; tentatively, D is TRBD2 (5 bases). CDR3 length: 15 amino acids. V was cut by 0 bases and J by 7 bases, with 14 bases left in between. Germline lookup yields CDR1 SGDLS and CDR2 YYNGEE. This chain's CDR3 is CASSVEGPPGNEQFF. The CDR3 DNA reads TGTGCCAGCAGCGTAGAGGGTCCCCCGGGGAATGAGCAGTTCTTC.

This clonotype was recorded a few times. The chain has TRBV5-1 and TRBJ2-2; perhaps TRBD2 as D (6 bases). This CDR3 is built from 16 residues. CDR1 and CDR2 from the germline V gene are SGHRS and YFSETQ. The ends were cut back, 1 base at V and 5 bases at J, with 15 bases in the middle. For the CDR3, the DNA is TGCGCCAGCAGCTTGCCAGGGACTTCATTAACCGGGGAGCTGTTTTTT. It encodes CASSLPGTSLTGELFF.

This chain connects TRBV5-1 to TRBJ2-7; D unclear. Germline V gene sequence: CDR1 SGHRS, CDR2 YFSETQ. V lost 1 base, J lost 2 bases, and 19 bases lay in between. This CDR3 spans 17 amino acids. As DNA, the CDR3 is TGCGCCAGCAGCTTGACAGCTACCCTACCCCCGACCTACGAGCAGTACTTC. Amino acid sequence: CASSLTATLPPTYEQYF.

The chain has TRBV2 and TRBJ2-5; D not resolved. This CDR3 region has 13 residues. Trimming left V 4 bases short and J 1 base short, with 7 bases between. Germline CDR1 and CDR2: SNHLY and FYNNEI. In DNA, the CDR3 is TGTGCCAGCAGTGTGGTCCCCCAAGAGACCCAGTACTTC. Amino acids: CASSVVPQETQYF.

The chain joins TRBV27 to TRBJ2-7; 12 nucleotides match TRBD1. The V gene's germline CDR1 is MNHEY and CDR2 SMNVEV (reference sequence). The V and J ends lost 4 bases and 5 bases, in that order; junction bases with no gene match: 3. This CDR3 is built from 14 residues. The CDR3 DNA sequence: TGTGCCAGCAGTTCATGGGACAGGGGGCACGAGCAGTACTTC. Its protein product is CASSSWDRGHEQYF.